Sequencing of this TCR beta chain was carried out in a study of human T cells and chemical hapten exposure. Time point denoted: patch test 3, about 24 weeks after DPC sensitization. As for treatment: therapeutic diphenylcyclopropenone sensitization with weekly scalp DPC. Blood sampling preceded each patch test application. Each CDR3 protein gets one entry after TCRdb re-called the RACE reads with MiXCR. The profile shows around 150,000 distinct CDR3 sequences, 28% of them singletons. V lost 10 bases and J 9 bases, leaving 19 bases between the germline ends. The CDR3 sequence is 14 residues long. The V gene's germline CDR1 is MNHEY and CDR2 SVGAGI. In regard to this clonotype: Its target is not known.

Study-wide points: DPC sensitization produced no change in TCRs with frequency above 1 in 1000.

The sequence was obtained from a woman younger than 35 with alopecia areata. Some clones in this sample may be carry-over from other donors' samples. The sequencing here drew on whole blood, taken in connection with sensitization to the hapten diphenylcyclopropenone (DPC). V and J are TRBV6-5 and TRBJ1-6; no reliable D call. Written as DNA, the CDR3 is TGTGCCACCCGGGTGGAGGGCTCGCTTTCACCCCTCCACTTT. It yields the protein CATRVEGSLSPLHF.